A single sample is the source of the 15 T cell receptor beta chains below, sequenced in a study of cytomegalovirus exposure and HLA in healthy donors. Sequencing was performed with immunoSEQ multiplex PCR; in TCRdb, only in-frame clones are kept and a portion is missing. The table has 100,000 or so clones, around 87% seen once; the top ten hold about 4%. Material for sequencing was PBMCs. The receptors originated from a woman aged 18-35 years in good health and CMV-seropositive.

The chain combines TRBV19 with TRBJ2-2, with D possibly being TRBD1 (6 bases). Germline loops: CDR1 LNHDA, CDR2 SQIVND (reference sequence). There are 15 residues in the CDR3. Trimming shortened V by 5 bases and J by 0 bases, and 10 bases separated the two germline ends. CDR3: CASSPYRANTGELFF. The CDR3, as DNA: TGTGCCAGTAGTCCCTACAGGGCGAACACCGGGGAGCTGTTTTTT.

DNA for the CDR3: TGTGCCAGCAGCCAATTGGGTGGACAGGGGAATAGCGGCTACACCTTC. Translation: CASSQLGGQGNSGYTF. V usage is TRBV16 and J usage is TRBJ1-2; 9 nucleotides align to TRBD1. Germline-derived CDR1 and CDR2 are KGHSY and FQNENV. J gave up 8 bases and V 1 base, and 11 bases lay outside the gene matches. The CDR3 consists of 16 residues.

The gene calls are TRBV27 and TRBJ2-7; 8 bases are a match to TRBD2. This CDR3 contains 16 residues. The V and J ends lost 6 bases and 3 bases, in that order; junction bases with no gene match: 13. CDR1 is MNHEY and CDR2 is SMNVEV in the germline V gene (reference sequence). CDR3: CASRGTGGTAVYEQYF. The CDR3 nucleotides are TGTGCCAGCAGAGGAACGGGAGGGACGGCGGTCTACGAGCAGTACTTC.

The chain combines TRBV6-1 with TRBJ2-2, with D possibly matching TRBD2 (6 bases). Germline assignment: CDR1 MNHNS and CDR2 SASEGT. Trimming took 7 bases from V and 3 from J, leaving 15 bases between them. The CDR3 has 15 residues. CDR3 region: CASTHNAGYTGELFF. CDR3 in DNA: TGTGCCAGCACCCACAATGCGGGGTACACCGGGGAGCTGTTTTTT.

The CDR3 DNA is TGTGCCAGCAGTCCCTGGGACAGGGCTGGAAACACCATATATTTT. This translates into CASSPWDRAGNTIYF. This chain joins TRBV6-5 and TRBJ1-3, with TRBD1 matching over 9 bases. The CDR3 is made up of 15 amino acids. With 5 bases clipped from V and 2 bases from J, the junction kept 4 bases outside the gene matches. Germline-derived CDR1 and CDR2 are MNHEY and SVGAGI.

This clone came up once. The chain couples TRBV4-1 to TRBJ2-7; 8 bases fit TRBD1. CDR1 and CDR2 from the germline V gene are MGHRA and YSYEKL. There are 17 residues in the CDR3. Germline trimming cut 6 bases from V and 3 bases from J; bases unmatched to any gene: 16. The DNA of the CDR3 is TGCGCCAGCAGTCTGGTTGAGACAGGACAGGGTGGCTACGAGCAGTACTTC. Amino acids: CASSLVETGQGGYEQYF.

This clone was seen just once. In the same sample, other DNA sequences code for this CDR3. V gene TRBV5-1 combines with J gene TRBJ1-3; TRBD1 is a possible D gene (5 bases). V lost 0 bases and J 4 bases, leaving 8 bases between the germline ends. Germline-derived CDR1 and CDR2 are SGHRS and YFSETQ. The CDR3 is 14 amino acids. The CDR3 sequence is CASSLAGYGNTIYF. The CDR3 coding sequence is TGCGCCAGCAGCTTGGCAGGGTACGGAAACACCATATATTTT.

J is TRBJ1-1 and V is TRBV6-5; perhaps TRBD1 as D (5 bases). Looked up from germline, CDR1 is MNHEY and CDR2 is SVGAGI. The V gene lost 8 bases and the J gene lost 4 bases, with 14 bases spanning the gap. The CDR3 totals 13 residues. The CDR3 sequence: CASHPQGSTEAFF. CDR3 nucleotide sequence: TGTGCCAGCCATCCGCAGGGTAGCACTGAAGCTTTCTTT.

DNA of the CDR3: TGTGCCAGCAGTCCGACTCCTACCTACGAGCAGTACTTC. This gives the protein CASSPTPTYEQYF. The V call is TRBV28, the J call TRBJ2-7; D is undetermined. Trimming removed 5 bases from V and 2 bases from J, with 10 bases in between. This CDR3 region has 13 residues. From germline, CDR1 is MDHEN and CDR2 SYDVKM.

V and J are TRBV5-6 and TRBJ1-3; 8 bases fit TRBD1. Trimming removed 4 bases from V and 3 bases from J; junction bases left unmatched: 15. Germline-derived CDR1 and CDR2 are SGHDT and YYEEEE. The CDR3 is 18 amino acids. This CDR3 reads CASSPWGQANLGGNTIYF. The CDR3 DNA is TGTGCCAGCAGCCCCTGGGGACAGGCTAATCTCGGTGGAAACACCATATATTTT.

The CDR3: CATSRGALSTGMGETQYF. The CDR3 DNA follows: TGTGCCACCAGCAGGGGGGCCCTCTCGACAGGGATGGGAGAGACCCAGTACTTC. The genes are TRBV15 and TRBJ2-5, with 7 positions matching TRBD1. The CDR3 sequence is 18 residues long. Germline-derived CDR1 and CDR2 are LNHNV and YYDKDF (reference sequence). Unmatched junction bases numbered 17, after V lost 3 bases and J lost 4 bases.

This clone has only a few counts. The rearrangement uses TRBV2 and TRBJ2-1; D may be TRBD2 (5 bases). The CDR3 runs 11 residues. V was clipped by 5 bases and J by 8 bases, with 7 bases between them. Looked up from germline, CDR1 is SNHLY and CDR2 is FYNNEI. The chain's CDR3 is CASSTRDEQFF. The CDR3 DNA is TGTGCCAGCAGTACTAGGGATGAGCAGTTCTTC.

The chain links TRBV19 to TRBJ2-1; 12 bases map to TRBD2. CDR3 length: 16 amino acids. The germline V gene encodes CDR1 LNHDA and CDR2 SQIVND (reference sequence). With 7 bases clipped from V and 7 bases from J, the junction kept 11 bases outside the gene matches. CDR3 bases: TGTGCCAGTACCCATTGGGCTAGCGGGAGGGGAAATGAGCAGTTCTTC. Protein: CASTHWASGRGNEQFF.

The V call is TRBV28, the J call TRBJ2-7; D remains ambiguous. Germline-derived CDR1 and CDR2 are MDHEN and SYDVKM. Trimming left V 3 bases short and J 3 bases short, with 9 bases between. CDR3 size: 13 residues. The CDR3 here is CASSFYSRYEQYF. CDR3 in DNA: TGTGCCAGCAGTTTCTACAGCCGCTACGAGCAGTACTTC.

This chain joins TRBV7-3 and TRBJ1-3, with D possibly matching TRBD1 (5 bases). The CDR3 has 17 amino acids. Per the germline V gene, CDR1 is SGHTA and CDR2 is FQGTGA. Trimming stripped 4 bases from V and 2 bases from J, with 18 bases between. This CDR3 reads CASSSPTTGNTGNTIYF. CDR3 bases: TGTGCCAGCAGCTCACCTACCACAGGTAATACTGGAAACACCATATATTTT.